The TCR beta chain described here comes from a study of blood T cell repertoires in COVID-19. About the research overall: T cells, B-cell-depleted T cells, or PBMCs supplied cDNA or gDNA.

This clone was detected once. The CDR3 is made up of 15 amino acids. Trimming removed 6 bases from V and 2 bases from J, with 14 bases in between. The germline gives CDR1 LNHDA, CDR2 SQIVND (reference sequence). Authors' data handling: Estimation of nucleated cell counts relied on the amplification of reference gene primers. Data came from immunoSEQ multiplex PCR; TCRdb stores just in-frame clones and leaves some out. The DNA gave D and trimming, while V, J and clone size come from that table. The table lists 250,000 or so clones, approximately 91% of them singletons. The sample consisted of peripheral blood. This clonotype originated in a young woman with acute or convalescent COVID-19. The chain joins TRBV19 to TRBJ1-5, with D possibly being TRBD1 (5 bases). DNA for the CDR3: TGTGCCAGTAGCCAGTGGGGGGTGGGCAATCAGCCCCAGCATTTT. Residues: CASSQWGVGNQPQHF. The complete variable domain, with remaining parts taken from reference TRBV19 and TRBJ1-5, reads DGGITQSPKYLFRKEGQNVTLSCEQNLNHDAMYWYRQDPGQGLRLIYYSQIVNDFQKGDIAEGYSVSREKKESFPLTVTSAQKNPTAFYLCASSQWGVGNQPQHFGDGTRLSIL.